This T cell receptor beta chain is from a study of PD-1 blockade in classical Hodgkin lymphoma (dated by TCRdb to 2020 to 2021). Concerning the study at large: Nivolumab dosing was 3 mg/kg intravenously every 2 weeks, continuing until either disease progression or unacceptable toxicity. The study used TCR beta sequencing and CyTOF to define a peripheral blood immune signature of response to PD-1 blockade in classical Hodgkin lymphoma.

Comment on this clone: What this receptor recognizes is not known. The sample holds no much larger clone one base away, and base qualities are not on file.

Genomic DNA was extracted with the Qiagen DNeasy kit from unsorted PBMCs and from negatively selected CD4+ and CD8+ fractions. Amplification of TCR beta CDR3 regions was done by immunoSEQ multiplex PCR with primers that anneal to V and J segments. A synthetic immune receptor repertoire was used to minimize amplification bias, and remaining bias was computationally removed after sequencing. The original methods were these. Repertoire diversity was quantified as the Shannon entropy index using custom Python scripts. The unsorted, CD4+ and CD8+ repertoires were each analyzed separately, with the exception of combined analyses, where CD4+ and CD8+ sequences were merged in silico. Clonal expansion was defined as at least a 2-fold frequency increase after treatment relative to C1D1, with a pseudocount of 0.5 for undetected baseline clones. Clones with 0 or 1 copy at C1D1 were defined as singleton clones, while clones with 2 or more copies were defined as non-singleton clones. By matching protein sequences in sorted samples from the same patient, clones expanded in unsorted samples were annotated as CD4+, CD8+ or unknown. Wilcoxon tests were applied to paired samples to test diversity changes from C1D1 to C4D1. The clones in this table, taken by TCRdb from immuneACCESS, are in-frame only. Not every clone is retained; where verified, under half of the shortfall comes from an unresolved V gene, and the cause of the rest is unknown. V and J calls plus clone size are reproduced from that table; the DNA served to infer D and trimming. Counted in this sample were about 64,000 clones; roughly 92% of them appeared once. Jointly, the top ten make up about 8% of the sample.

The intended sense of this specimen's time point label: cycle 4 day 1 (C4D1), after more than five weeks of nivolumab. Relapse after autologous stem cell transplantation had occurred in all trial patients, and cohorts A, B and C were distinguished by prior brentuximab vedotin exposure. The trial cohort comprised more than 55 patients with relapsed/refractory classical Hodgkin lymphoma whose best overall responses were complete response, partial response or progressive disease. Trial patients were treated with single-agent nivolumab in the multi-cohort phase II CheckMate 205 trial. Best overall response was determined by an independent review committee according to the 2007 International Working Group response criteria. Trial PBMCs were collected just before the start of nivolumab (C1D1) and during therapy at cycle 2 day 1 and cycle 4 day 1. Peripheral blood was collected in 8 mL Vacutainer Cell Preparation Tubes, from which PBMCs were isolated by centrifugation and then cryopreserved.

Cut back by 1 base and 0 bases, the V and J ends lie 11 bases apart. The CDR3 numbers 16 residues from cysteine through phenylalanine. The entry retains the CDR3 DNA only, 48 bases that are in frame from base 1. The germline V gene sets CDR1 to SGHAT and CDR2 to FQNNGV. Overall results and qualifications from the work: Baseline TCR diversity was reported to be lower in newly diagnosed patients than in healthy donors, and even lower in relapsed/refractory patients. The study was limited to a single clinical trial cohort, and causes of repertoire differences, possibly disease activity or prior therapy, remained undefined. By C4D1, a significant rise was seen in CD4+ TCR diversity but not in CD8+ TCR diversity (p=0.0027 vs p=0.16), and the rise was most apparent among complete responders (p=0.02). Patients starting nivolumab less than 1 year after ASCT had lower diversity and were excluded from later analyses to avoid confounding by immune reconstitution. Trial patients with a complete response had baseline diversity similar to that of newly diagnosed patients, while partial responders and progressors had significantly lower diversity.

The specimen comprised peripheral blood mononuclear cells (PBMCs), sampled before the fourth cycle of nivolumab. The rearranged segments are TRBV11-2 and TRBJ2-3, with the D segment identity uncertain. The sequence derives from a human donor with classical Hodgkin lymphoma. The CDR3 protein: CASSLGILTSTDTQYF. The DNA sequence is given as TGTGCCAGCAGCTTAGGCATATTGACTAGCACAGATACGCAGTATTTT.